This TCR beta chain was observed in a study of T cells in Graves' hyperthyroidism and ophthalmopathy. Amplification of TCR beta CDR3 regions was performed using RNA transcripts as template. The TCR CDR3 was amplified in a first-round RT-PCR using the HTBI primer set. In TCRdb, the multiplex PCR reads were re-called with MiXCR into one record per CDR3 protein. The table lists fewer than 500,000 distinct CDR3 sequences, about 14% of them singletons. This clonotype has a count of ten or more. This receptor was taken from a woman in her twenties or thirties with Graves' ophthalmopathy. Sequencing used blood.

CDR3 in amino acids: CSASSGGSYEQYF. For the CDR3, the DNA is TGCAGTGCTAGCTCAGGGGGCTCGTACGAGCAGTACTTC. The V call is TRBV20-1, the J call TRBJ2-7; 8 nucleotides align to TRBD1. Germline CDR1 DFQATT, CDR2 SNEGSKA (reference sequence). V lost 3 bases and J lost 4; bases outside the gene matches: 5. This CDR3 has 13 amino acids.